Listed here are 29 T cell receptor beta chains from one sample, sequenced in a study of blood T cells in healthy people across ages. For the second PCR, which ran for 7 to 11 cycles, a sample-barcoded 5' primer and a J-beta primer mix were used. A single record per CDR3 protein comes from TCRdb applying MiXCR to the 5' RACE reads. The table lists some 1.7 million distinct CDR3 sequences, 25% to 30% of them singletons. Sequencing was carried out using blood. The receptors were gathered from a woman aged 25 to 39 in good health.

At least ten counts were recorded for this clonotype. The chain is built from TRBV29-1 and TRBJ2-7; 10 bases match TRBD1. J gave up 4 bases and V 7 bases, and 4 bases lay outside the gene matches. The CDR3 spans 12 residues. Germline values: CDR1 SQVTM, CDR2 ANQGSEA. The CDR3 spells CSGLGQGYEQYF. The CDR3 DNA follows: TGCAGCGGCCTGGGACAGGGGTACGAGCAGTACTTC.

This clonotype was recorded at least ten times. This sequence joins TRBV5-1 and TRBJ2-1; tentatively, D is TRBD1 (6 bases). CDR3 length equals 15 residues. The V and J ends lost 4 bases and 9 bases respectively, with 20 bases between them. The germline gives CDR1 SGHRS, CDR2 YFSETQ. In nucleotides, the CDR3 is TGCGCCAGCAGCCCGAACGGACAGTTACGGGGTGAGCAGTTCTTC. Its protein product is CASSPNGQLRGEQFF.

The gene calls are TRBV20-1 and TRBJ2-3, with TRBD2 matching over 13 bases. Looked up from germline, CDR1 is DFQATT and CDR2 is SNEGSKA (reference sequence). This CDR3 has 15 residues. Trimming removed 4 bases from V and 4 bases from J; junction bases left unmatched: 5. The CDR3 loop reads CSAIGTSGVSDTQYF. CDR3 DNA sequence: TGCAGTGCTATCGGGACTAGCGGGGTTTCAGATACGCAGTATTTT.

This clonotype was found many times. The chain carries TRBV5-1 and TRBJ2-1; TRBD2 might be the D (6 bases). Germline loops: CDR1 SGHRS, CDR2 YFSETQ. The CDR3 spans 14 residues. The germline V and J ends were trimmed by 0 bases and 7 bases, with 11 bases remaining between them. The CDR3 loop is CASSLVSGRNEQFF. CDR3 nucleotides: TGCGCCAGCAGCTTGGTGTCAGGGAGGAATGAGCAGTTCTTC.

This clonotype was seen ten or more times. V is TRBV7-2 and J is TRBJ2-7, with 12 bases lining up with TRBD1. The J segment lost 2 bases and the V segment lost 10 bases, leaving 6 bases of the junction unmatched. CDR1 and CDR2 from the germline V gene are SGHTA and FQGNSA. CDR3 length: 14 residues. CDR3 sequence: CATRGDRGPYEQYF. CDR3 sequence (DNA): TGTGCCACCAGGGGGGACAGGGGGCCCTACGAGCAGTACTTC.

The V call is TRBV20-1, the J call TRBJ2-7; 8 nucleotides align to TRBD2. V lost 3 bases to trimming and J lost 1 base; unmatched junction nucleotides: 8. The length of the CDR3 is 15 residues. Germline CDR1 reads DFQATT; CDR2 reads SNEGSKA (reference sequence). CDR3 residues: CSASDSGRVSYEQYF. The CDR3 DNA is TGCAGTGCTAGTGACAGCGGGAGAGTTTCCTACGAGCAGTACTTC.

With regard to this clonotype: Possible read error: a much larger clone is one base away. The rearrangement joins TRBV27 to TRBJ2-7; TRBD2 agrees at 7 bases. The CDR3 runs to 12 residues. From germline, CDR1 is MNHEY and CDR2 SMNVEV (reference sequence). CDR3 DNA: TGTACCAGCAGGGACTACTCCTACGAGCAGTACTTC. This encodes CTSRDYSYEQYF.

This rearrangement joins TRBV29-1 to TRBJ2-1; a weak D match, TRBD1 (6 bases). With 6 bases removed from V and 11 bases from J, the gap between germline ends came to 14 bases. Germline CDR1 and CDR2: SQVTM and ANQGSEA. This CDR3 is 11 amino acids long. The CDR3 is CSVLQGSQQFF. DNA for the CDR3: TGCAGCGTCCTACAGGGCTCCCAGCAGTTCTTC.

V is TRBV6-5 and J is TRBJ2-5, with TRBD1 identical over 9 bases. V was clipped by 6 bases and J by 5 bases; unmatched bases: 7. In germline, CDR1 is MNHEY, CDR2 SVGAGI. This CDR3 comprises 14 residues. CDR3 in amino acids: CASSRDREMETQYF. DNA for the CDR3: TGTGCCAGCAGCCGGGACAGGGAAATGGAGACCCAGTACTTC.

The chain has TRBV12-3 or TRBV12-4 and TRBJ1-5, with TRBD1 as a possible D gene (5 bases). The CDR3 sequence is 17 residues long. The germline V and J ends were trimmed by 3 bases and 3 bases, with 18 bases remaining between them. The CDR3 reads CASSLFLGREDNQPQHF. Written as DNA, the CDR3 is TGTGCCAGCAGTTTGTTTCTGGGGCGCGAGGACAATCAGCCCCAGCATTTT.

The V gene is TRBV5-1, the J gene TRBJ1-6; tentatively, D is TRBD1 (5 bases). Germline V gene lookup returns CDR1 SGHRS and CDR2 YFSETQ. V gave up 4 bases and J gave up 3 bases, with 11 bases separating them. CDR3 length equals 15 residues. In nucleotides, the CDR3 is TGCGCCAGCAGCGGGCAGGGTAACTATAATTCACCCCTCCACTTT. Encoded protein: CASSGQGNYNSPLHF.

This clonotype was picked up a small number of times. The CDR3 bases are TGTGCCAGCAGTGAAGGGCTAGAGGGGACCCAGTACTTC. Encoded protein: CASSEGLEGTQYF. V gene TRBV6-1 combines with J gene TRBJ2-5, with D possibly matching TRBD2 (5 bases). Germline V gene sequence: CDR1 MNHNS, CDR2 SASEGT. V was pared by 1 base and J by 7 bases, with 10 bases between. The CDR3 contains 13 residues.

This clonotype was found a few times. The V call is TRBV20-1, the J call TRBJ2-7, with a weak D call TRBD1 (5 bases). The V and J ends lost 3 bases and 0 bases respectively, with 12 bases between them. The germline V gene encodes CDR1 DFQATT and CDR2 SNEGSKA (reference sequence). The CDR3 spans 14 residues. This chain's CDR3 is CSASDPQGSYEQYF. The CDR3 DNA is TGCAGTGCTAGTGACCCCCAGGGCTCCTACGAGCAGTACTTC.

This clonotype was seen many times. This chain connects TRBV15 to TRBJ2-5; no definite D call. This CDR3 has 13 amino acids. Germline V CDR1 and CDR2: LNHNV, YYDKDF (reference sequence). Trimming left V 1 base short and J 5 bases short, with 8 bases between. DNA of the CDR3: TGTGCCACCAGCAGAGGTGATTGGGAGACCCAGTACTTC. This gives the protein CATSRGDWETQYF.

This rearrangement joins TRBV24-1 to TRBJ2-1; D not certain. Germline values: CDR1 KGHDR, CDR2 SFDVKD. The CDR3 length is 13 residues. Between the trimmed V and J ends, which lost 10 bases and 4 bases, there was a span of 13 bases. The CDR3 reads CATMASRYNEQFF. CDR3 nucleotide sequence: TGTGCCACGATGGCTAGTCGTTACAATGAGCAGTTCTTC.

This clonotype appeared a few times. In DNA, the CDR3 is TGTGCCAGCAGCCAAGGGTCCGGGACTAGCGGTTACAATGAGCAGTTCTTC. Translated: CASSQGSGTSGYNEQFF. This rearrangement joins TRBV3-1 to TRBJ2-1; 11 nucleotides match TRBD2. Trimming at V came to 1 base and at J to 4 bases, leaving 6 bases not matched to a gene. This CDR3 has 17 amino acids. Germline V gene sequence: CDR1 LGHDT, CDR2 YNNKEL (reference sequence).

The J gene is TRBJ2-1, the V gene TRBV24-1, with D hard to call. Germline values: CDR1 KGHDR, CDR2 SFDVKD. Trimming stripped 3 bases from V and 0 bases from J, with 11 bases between. The CDR3 is 16 amino acids. The CDR3 nucleotides are TGTGCCACCAGTGATGCTCAAGCGACCTCCTACAATGAGCAGTTCTTC. Translation: CATSDAQATSYNEQFF.

This clonotype has a count of ten or more. The V call is TRBV28, the J call TRBJ2-3; a possible D gene is TRBD2 (7 bases). Trimming pared 6 bases from V and 3 bases from J, leaving 19 bases between. CDR1 is MDHEN and CDR2 is SYDVKM in the germline V gene. This CDR3 comprises 16 residues. CDR3 bases: TGTGCCAGCAGCCATGTGGCGGGGGCATTAACAGATACGCAGTATTTT. This encodes CASSHVAGALTDTQYF.

This clonotype came up a few times. The V call is TRBV6-2 or TRBV6-3, the J call TRBJ2-7, with D possibly matching TRBD2 (6 bases). Trimming took off 0 bases at V and 3 bases at J, with 9 bases between the two ends. Germline-derived CDR1 and CDR2 are MNHEY and SVGEGT. The CDR3 runs 14 residues. CDR3 in amino acids: CASSYSGGDYEQYF. CDR3 nucleotides: TGTGCCAGCAGTTACTCGGGCGGGGACTACGAGCAGTACTTC.

The chain employs TRBV4-3 and TRBJ1-1; D is ambiguous. The CDR3 is 14 residues long. Germline loops: CDR1 LGHNA, CDR2 YSLEER. V lost 0 bases and J lost 2, with 7 bases in between. This CDR3 reads CASSQDSSNTEAFF. CDR3 sequence (DNA): TGCGCCAGCAGCCAAGATAGCTCAAACACTGAAGCTTTCTTT.

The chain links TRBV27 to TRBJ2-1; 10 bases match TRBD2. V shed 5 bases and J 7 bases; nucleotides not matched to a gene: 23. CDR3 length: 20 residues. Germline CDR1 and CDR2: MNHEY and SMNVEV (reference sequence). The CDR3 region is CASSPGLRSGRARGWNEQFF. The CDR3 DNA is TGTGCCAGCAGTCCCGGTCTCAGGAGCGGGAGGGCCCGGGGGTGGAATGAGCAGTTCTTC.

This clonotype appeared many times. V gene TRBV18 combines with J gene TRBJ2-5; 13 nucleotides line up with TRBD2. Gene TRBJ2-7 matches the end of the DNA better, so the J call may be wrong. The CDR3 consists of 14 residues. Per the germline V gene, CDR1 is KGHSH and CDR2 is LQKENI. The CDR3 DNA is TGTGCCAGCTCCCCCGGGACTAGCGGGATCGAGCAGTACTTC. It codes for CASSPGTSGIEQYF.

The V gene is TRBV20-1, the J gene TRBJ2-7; D gene uncertain. CDR3 length: 14 amino acids. V gave up 4 bases and J gave up 4 bases, with 17 bases separating them. The germline gives CDR1 DFQATT, CDR2 SNEGSKA (reference sequence). The DNA for the CDR3 is TGCAGTGCTACGTCAAGAAATCCGCGGTACGAGCAGTACTTC. Translated, it gives CSATSRNPRYEQYF.

This clonotype appeared many times. This chain joins TRBV20-1 and TRBJ2-1; no firm D call. Looked up from germline, CDR1 is DFQATT and CDR2 is SNEGSKA (reference sequence). The CDR3 runs to 14 residues. Trimming stripped 3 bases from V and 7 bases from J, with 16 bases between. The CDR3 DNA reads as TGCAGTGCTAGTAGTAACCGGAATAGGAATGAGCAGTTCTTC. This encodes CSASSNRNRNEQFF.

This clonotype has just a few counts. The CDR3 protein is CASSPDSVPGYTF. In DNA form, the CDR3 reads TGTGCCAGCAGTCCCGACAGTGTCCCGGGCTACACCTTC. The rearrangement joins TRBV7-2 to TRBJ1-2; D is possibly TRBD1 (5 bases). CDR1 is SGHTA and CDR2 is FQGNSA in the germline V gene. The CDR3 spans 13 residues. Trimming removed 6 bases at V and 8 bases at J, with 16 bases between.

The V call is TRBV21-1, the J call TRBJ2-1. TRBV21-1 is flagged as a pseudogene. This CDR3 has 13 residues. DNA of the CDR3: TGTGCCAGCAGCAAAGAAGTGAGAGATGAGCAGTTCTTC. Amino acid sequence: CASSKEVRDEQFF.

In the case of this clonotype: A much larger clone differs from this one at a single base, so this may be a read error. The chain couples TRBV6-5 to TRBJ1-2; TRBD1 is a possible D gene (5 bases). CDR3 length: 14 residues. Germline values: CDR1 MNHEY, CDR2 SVGAGI. V lost 7 bases and J 2 bases, leaving 14 bases between the germline ends. This chain's CDR3 is CASKDDGTNYGYTF. CDR3 nucleotide sequence: TGTGCCAGCAAGGACGACGGGACGAACTATGGCTACACCTTC.

The sample holds a few counts of this clonotype. A much larger clone lies a single base off, so this may be a read error. J is TRBJ2-4 and V is TRBV29-1, with 12 bases aligning to TRBD2. The J call may not be correct, given that the DNA end is closer to TRBJ2-7. Germline V CDR1 and CDR2: SQVTM, ANQGSEA. CDR3 size: 17 residues. This CDR3 is CSVVETSGGDESYEQYF. The CDR3 region has the DNA TGCAGCGTTGTTGAGACTAGCGGGGGCGATGAGTCCTACGAGCAGTACTTC.

As regards this clonotype: The junction does not match germline at one end; this may be a read error. The CDR3 reads CATNREGYAELFSCEQYF. Here the CDR3 DNA reads TGTGCCACCAACCGAGAGGGATACGCCGAACTTTTCTCCTGCGAGCAGTACTTC. The V and J genes are TRBV6-1 and TRBJ2-7, with a possible D match to TRBD2 (5 bases). Germline V lookup: CDR1 MNHNS, CDR2 SASEGT. This CDR3 contains 18 residues.